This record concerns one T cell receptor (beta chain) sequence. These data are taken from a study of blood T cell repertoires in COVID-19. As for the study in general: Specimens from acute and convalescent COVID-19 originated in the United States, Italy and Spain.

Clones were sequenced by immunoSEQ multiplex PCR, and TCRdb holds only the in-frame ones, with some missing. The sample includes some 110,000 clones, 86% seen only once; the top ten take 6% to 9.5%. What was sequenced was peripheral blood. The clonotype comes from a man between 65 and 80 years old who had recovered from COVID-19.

DNA of the CDR3: TGTGCCAGCGTCAAGGAGGTTTTCTACGAGCAGTACTTC. Protein product: CASVKEVFYEQYF. The chain links TRBV3-1 (or the pseudogene TRBV3-2) to TRBJ2-7; a weak D match, TRBD2 (5 bases). Trimming removed 8 bases at V and 3 bases at J, with 14 bases between. The CDR3 is made up of 13 amino acids. Per germline, CDR1 LGHDT and CDR2 YNNKEL (reference sequence).